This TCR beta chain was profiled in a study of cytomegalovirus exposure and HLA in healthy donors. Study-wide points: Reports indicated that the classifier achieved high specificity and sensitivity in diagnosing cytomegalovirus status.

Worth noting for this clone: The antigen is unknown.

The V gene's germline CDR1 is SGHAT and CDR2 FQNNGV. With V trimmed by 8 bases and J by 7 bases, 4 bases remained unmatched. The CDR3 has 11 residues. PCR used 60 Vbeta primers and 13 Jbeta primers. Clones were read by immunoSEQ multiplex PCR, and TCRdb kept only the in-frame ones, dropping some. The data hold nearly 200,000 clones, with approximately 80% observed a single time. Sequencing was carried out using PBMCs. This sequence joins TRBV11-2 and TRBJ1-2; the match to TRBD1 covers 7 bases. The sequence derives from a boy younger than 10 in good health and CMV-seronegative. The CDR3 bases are TGTGCCAGCTCGGCAGGGGGTGGCTACACCTTC. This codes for CASSAGGGYTF. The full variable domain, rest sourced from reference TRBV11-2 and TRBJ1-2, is EAGVAQSPRYKIIEKRQSVAFWCNPISGHATLYWYQQILGQGPKLLIQFQNNGVVDDSQLPKDRFSAERLKGVDSTLKIQPAKLEDSAVYLCASSAGGGYTFGSGTRLTVV.